This T cell receptor beta chain is drawn from a study of cytomegalovirus exposure and HLA in healthy donors. Notes on the study in general: Specificity of three CMV-associated chains for CMV antigens was verified in vitro.

Turning to this clone: Antigen: not known.

The germline V gene encodes CDR1 SGHDT and CDR2 YYEEEE. The CDR3 length is 14 residues. V lost 0 bases to trimming and J lost 1 base, with 7 bases between them. PCR involved 60 Vbeta and 13 Jbeta primers. Clones were sequenced by immunoSEQ multiplex PCR, and TCRdb holds only the in-frame ones, with some missing. The sample yields about 140,000 clones, more than 55% seen once. The TCR comes from a woman aged 55-70 years in good health and CMV-seronegative. The sample consisted of PBMCs. V is TRBV5-6 and J is TRBJ1-1, with D hard to call. For the CDR3, the DNA is TGTGCCAGCAGCTTGGGACTCCGGAACACTGAAGCTTTCTTT. The encoded protein is CASSLGLRNTEAFF.